The table lists the clone carrying this T cell receptor beta chain with a count of one. Its antigen remains unknown. Within the sample, other DNA sequences also encode this same CDR3. Primers: 60 V beta forward and 13 J beta reverse. Profiled with immunoSEQ multiplex PCR; TCRdb holds only in-frame clones, not every one. The data hold under 130,000 clones, with approximately 80% observed a single time. With 5 bases clipped from V and 13 bases from J, the junction kept 10 bases outside the gene matches. This CDR3 region has 14 residues. The V gene's germline CDR1 is LNHNV and CDR2 YYDKDF (reference sequence). This entry comes from a study of glioma-infiltrating T cells after dendritic cell vaccination. Overall study results and limits: Higher pretreatment TIL content predicted longer progression-free time and survival.

Source: blood, taken before dendritic cell vaccination. The TCR was taken from a human donor with glioblastoma. The J gene is TRBJ1-6, the V gene TRBV15, with 8 positions matching TRBD1. CDR3 coding DNA: TGTGCCACCAGCGCCAGGGGGCGAGGTTCGCCCCTCCACTTT. Its protein product is CATSARGRGSPLHF.